Included here is one TCR beta chain sequence, with context. No antigen is known for it. Germline CDR1 and CDR2: KGHSH and LQKENI. Deletions cut 3 bases from V and 7 bases from J, with 7 bases between. CDR3 length: 12 amino acids. The data stem from a study of cytomegalovirus exposure and HLA in healthy donors. Broader study findings: Only CMV serostatus was available as immune exposure information.

Researchers ran the PCR with 60 Vbeta and 13 Jbeta primers. Clones were sequenced by immunoSEQ multiplex PCR, and TCRdb holds only the in-frame ones, with some missing. The table includes around 98,000 clones, 55% to 80% detected once. The chain uses TRBV18 and TRBJ1-5; no clear D. Source material: PBMCs. The TCR sequence derives from a female donor in good health and CMV-seronegative. CDR3 DNA: TGTGCCAGCTCACCGGATAGCCAGCCCCAGCATTTT. Translation gives CASSPDSQPQHF.